This paragraph covers one TCR beta chain sequence. The antigen is unknown. Germline V gene lookup returns CDR1 MNHEY and CDR2 SVGAGI. This CDR3 has 15 amino acids. The sample is drawn from a study of T cells expressing NK-cell markers. Study-wide background: Source material for TCR beta repertoires consisted of sorted CD3+CD56+NKG2C+, CD3+CD56+NKG2C- and CD3+CD56-NKG2C+ T cells. Study-level points and caveats: Six or seven donors had dominant NKG2C+ clonotypes that comprised roughly 1.0-7.5% of their CD8+ T cells.

TCRdb reprocessed the 5' RACE reads and reports one entry per CDR3 protein, with no DNA. The specimen's table records more than 400,000 distinct CDR3 sequences. The source of this sequence is a woman between 18 and 69 years old in good health. This chain uses TRBV6-5 with TRBJ2-7. Sequencing input: blood T cells: a sorted CD56 or NKG2C T cell subset, CD4+ or CD8+ T cells, or bulk PBMC T cells (not recorded which). The CDR3 here is CASSYSWRELFEQYF.